What follows are 19 T cell receptor beta chains derived from one specimen sequenced in a study of Ad26.COV2.S vaccination and SARS-CoV-2 variants. The treatment: about 20 received Ad26.COV2.S at low or high dose, single or two shots; about 5 received placebo; per-sample allocation not given. Sampling occurred on day 63 after the first vaccine or placebo injection. This table comes from immunoSEQ multiplex PCR, and its TCRdb copy is limited to in-frame clones, with some not included. This sample has about half a million clones; roughly nine tenths occur once, and the top ten carry about 1.7%. The starting material was peripheral blood, obtained in a trial of Ad26.COV2.S vaccine versus placebo. All receptors derive from a person between 18 and 65 years old who received the Ad26.COV2.S COVID-19 vaccine or a placebo.

The chain combines TRBV30 with TRBJ2-1, with D unresolved. The germline V and J ends were trimmed by 5 bases and 3 bases, with 8 bases remaining between them. This CDR3 has 12 residues. Germline V gives CDR1 GTSNPN, CDR2 SVGIG (reference sequence). CDR3 residues: CAWGPYYNEQFF. In nucleotides, the CDR3 is TGTGCCTGGGGACCCTACTACAATGAGCAGTTCTTC.

CDR3 coding DNA: TGCGCCAGCAGCCAACTAGGAGGGCGGTACAATGAGCAGTTCTTC. Translation gives CASSQLGGRYNEQFF. V and J are TRBV4-1 and TRBJ2-1, with D possibly matching TRBD2 (6 bases). The CDR3 spans 15 residues. The V and J ends lost 2 bases and 4 bases respectively, with 12 bases between them. The germline gives CDR1 MGHRA, CDR2 YSYEKL.

This clone has a handful of counts. Germline and junction disagree at one end, which may indicate a read error. This chain connects TRBV2 to TRBJ1-5; tentatively, D is TRBD1 (5 bases). The CDR3 totals 16 residues. In germline, CDR1 is SNHLY, CDR2 FYNNEI. The CDR3 nucleotides are TGTGCCAGCGGTGACAGATCGGGCGTCGCTTATCAGCCCCAGCATTTT. Translating gives CASGDRSGVAYQPQHF.

This clone was seen just once. Other DNA sequences of this sample code for an identical CDR3. The chain is built from TRBV7-2 and TRBJ2-1, with D unresolved. Germline assignment: CDR1 SGHTA and CDR2 FQGNSA. V dropped 1 base and J dropped 4 bases, with 2 bases sitting between them. The CDR3 extends over 12 amino acids. The CDR3 DNA is TGTGCCAGCAGCTTAGTTTACAATGAGCAGTTCTTC. This translates into CASSLVYNEQFF.

The J gene is TRBJ2-7, the V gene TRBV27; D could derive from TRBD1 or TRBD2 (5 bases each). V lost 8 bases and J lost 2, with 16 bases in between. CDR3 length: 14 amino acids. Germline CDR1 and CDR2: MNHEY and SMNVEV (reference sequence). CDR3 sequence (DNA): TGTGCCAGCCCTTGGGACGGGATGGCCTACGAGCAGTACTTC. Protein sequence: CASPWDGMAYEQYF.

The chain employs TRBV18 and TRBJ1-1, with D possibly matching TRBD1 (6 bases). V was shortened by 6 bases and J by 0 bases, with 14 bases between the two germline ends. The CDR3 spans 15 residues. Looked up from germline, CDR1 is KGHSH and CDR2 is LQKENI. CDR3 sequence: CASSRVDRMNTEAFF. For the CDR3, the DNA is TGTGCCAGCTCCCGGGTCGACAGGATGAACACTGAAGCTTTCTTT.

This chain links TRBV19 with TRBJ2-5, with TRBD1 matching over 7 bases. CDR1 LNHDA and CDR2 SQIVND come from the germline V gene (reference sequence). V gave up 3 bases and J gave up 4 bases; unmatched junction bases: 11. The CDR3 extends over 16 amino acids. The CDR3, as DNA: TGTGCCAGTAGTATCTTCGGCAGGGGGTCCTCAGAGACCCAGTACTTC. Translation: CASSIFGRGSSETQYF.

V usage is TRBV6-5 and J usage is TRBJ2-1; the D gene could be TRBD1 or TRBD2 (5 bases each). The germline V gene encodes CDR1 MNHEY and CDR2 SVGAGI. The CDR3 has 16 residues. The V end lost 4 bases, the J end lost 4 bases, and 17 bases lay between the germline ends. The CDR3 DNA sequence: TGTGCCAGCAGTTTTACCCCGTCGGGACCGTACAATGAGCAGTTCTTC. Encoded protein: CASSFTPSGPYNEQFF.

This chain links TRBV6-5 with TRBJ1-2, with 10 bases matching TRBD1. The V segment lost 5 bases and the J segment 8 bases; nucleotides outside the gene matches: 11. The CDR3 has 15 residues. Per germline, CDR1 MNHEY and CDR2 SVGAGI. Here the CDR3 DNA reads TGTGCCAGCAGTCCAGAGGGACAGGGGATGAAGGGCTACACCTTC. This translates into CASSPEGQGMKGYTF.

CDR3 nucleotide sequence: TGTGCCTGGAGGGTTGCTGGGGCCAACGTCCTGACTTTC. The encoded protein is CAWRVAGANVLTF. The chain links TRBV30 to TRBJ2-6; D is undetermined. The CDR3 has 13 residues. CDR1 is GTSNPN, CDR2 SVGIG, per germline (reference sequence). The V and J ends lost 3 bases and 2 bases respectively, with 5 bases between them.

The genes are TRBV28 and TRBJ1-5, with a weak D call TRBD1 (5 bases). Trimming pared 8 bases from V and 1 base from J, leaving 12 bases between. The CDR3 runs 14 residues. Per germline, CDR1 MDHEN and CDR2 SYDVKM. CDR3 DNA: TGTGCCAGCCGCCAGGGAGGGAGCAATCAGCCCCAGCATTTT. It translates to CASRQGGSNQPQHF.

The CDR3 loop reads CASSRHGSSGNTIYF. The CDR3 coding sequence is TGTGCCAGCAGTCGACATGGGTCCTCGGGAAACACCATATATTTT. V usage is TRBV6-2 or TRBV6-3 and J usage is TRBJ1-3; no clear D gene. The CDR3 covers 15 residues. Trimming stripped 5 bases from V and 4 bases from J, with 15 bases between. CDR1 is MNHEY and CDR2 is SVGEGT in the germline V gene.

The V call is TRBV2, the J call TRBJ2-1; TRBD2 matches 11 bases. J was trimmed by 7 bases and V by 6 bases; bases with no gene match: 8. CDR3 length: 15 amino acids. Germline CDR1 reads SNHLY; CDR2 reads FYNNEI. The CDR3 loop is CASRILAGGRNEQFF. The CDR3 region has the DNA TGTGCCAGCAGGATTCTAGCGGGGGGTCGAAATGAGCAGTTCTTC.

V is TRBV13 and J is TRBJ2-3; 7 nucleotides line up with TRBD1. With 0 bases clipped from V and 1 base from J, the junction kept 4 bases outside the gene matches. CDR1 PRHDT and CDR2 FYEKMQ come from the germline V gene (reference sequence). CDR3 size: 16 residues. The CDR3 region has the DNA TGTGCCAGCAGCTTAGGCCGGGACAGAGGCACAGATACGCAGTATTTT. Residues: CASSLGRDRGTDTQYF.

This chain joins TRBV29-1 and TRBJ1-1, with D perhaps matching TRBD1 (5 bases). CDR3 size: 13 residues. V lost 5 bases, J lost 1 base, and 11 bases lay in between. Germline loops: CDR1 SQVTM, CDR2 ANQGSEA. CDR3 bases: TGCAGCGTTACAGGCTTCGCGAACACTGAAGCTTTCTTT. It translates to CSVTGFANTEAFF.

The CDR3 DNA reads TGTGCCAGCAGCCAAACTGACAGGGGCCGCGAAAAACTGTTTTTT. This encodes CASSQTDRGREKLFF. The chain has TRBV3-1 (or the pseudogene TRBV3-2) and TRBJ1-4; TRBD1 matches 8 bases. The germline CDR1 and CDR2 sequences are LGHDT and YNNKEL (reference sequence). The CDR3 has 15 residues. Trimming removed 2 bases from V and 8 bases from J; junction bases left unmatched: 7.

The CDR3 region is CASSLVGGPLYTGELFF. The CDR3 DNA reads as TGTGCCAGCAGCTTAGTTGGCGGGCCGCTATACACCGGGGAGCTGTTTTTT. The chain combines TRBV7-9 with TRBJ2-2; D possibly corresponds to TRBD2 (5 bases). There are 17 residues in the CDR3. The germline CDR1 and CDR2 sequences are SEHNR and FQNEAQ (reference sequence). V was clipped by 1 base and J by 3 bases, with 15 bases between them.

CDR3 bases: TGTGCCAGTAGCCTTACAAGGGGTAGCGGAGATACGCAGTATTTT. It specifies CASSLTRGSGDTQYF. This chain joins TRBV19 and TRBJ2-3, with a tentative D call TRBD2 (6 bases). This CDR3 contains 15 residues. The germline V gene encodes CDR1 LNHDA and CDR2 SQIVND (reference sequence). V lost 6 bases and J lost 5, with 18 bases in between.

The rearrangement uses TRBV6-5 and TRBJ1-2, with D uncertain. The CDR3 covers 13 residues. Germline V CDR1 and CDR2: MNHEY, SVGAGI. The ends were cut back, 2 bases at V and 6 bases at J, with 10 bases in the middle. CDR3 DNA sequence: TGTGCCAGCAGTTACCCCGCCGCCCATGGCTACACCTTC. Protein product: CASSYPAAHGYTF.